This T cell receptor (beta chain) stems from a study of beta chain features in type 1 diabetes. The study's findings and limits: Type 1 diabetes patients showed fewer insertions and more deletions at VDJ junctions.

This clone was counted a few times. The antigen is unknown. The germline V gene has CDR1 SGHNT and CDR2 YYREEE (reference sequence). V gave up 1 base and J gave up 0 bases; unmatched junction bases: 1. The CDR3 has 15 residues. All of the isolated RNA was reverse transcribed, so expressed TCRB transcripts were sequenced. Assay used: immunoSEQ multiplex PCR; TCRdb lists only in-frame clones, some missing. The table shows about 360,000 clones, with approximately 12% occurring only once. Cells sorted by CD45RO/CCR7/CD25/CD127/CD95/CD27 comprised CD4+ naive, central memory, regulatory and stem cell-like memory cells.

The sample taken for sequencing was naive CD4+ T cells from blood. The sequence came from a man between 18 and 35 years old in good health. This chain connects TRBV5-4 to TRBJ2-1; 7 bases are shared with TRBD1. The CDR3 loop is CASSLRQGSYNEQFF. Here the CDR3 DNA reads TGTGCCAGCAGCTTGAGACAGGGCTCCTACAATGAGCAGTTCTTC.